Listed below are T cell receptor beta chains from one sample, sequenced in a study of CD8+CD57+ T cells in acquired aplastic anemia. MiXCR was run by TCRdb on the reads, yielding one entry per CDR3 protein. The data contain about 190,000 distinct CDR3 sequences, roughly half of them singletons. The sequencing input was sorted CD4+, CD8+, or CD8+CD57+ T cells (not recorded which) from PBMCs. Receptor source: a human donor with aplastic anemia. CDR3s include the opening cysteine and the closing phenylalanine or tryptophan. Fields, in order: J gene, V gene, CDR3 protein.

TRBJ2-5,TRBV20-1,CSASSSLREGTQYF
TRBJ1-5,TRBV19,CASSVTGQGARPQHF
TRBJ1-2,TRBV20-1,CSARQGVGDGYTF
TRBJ2-3,TRBV27,CASSLSGGTGIDTQYF
TRBJ1-2,TRBV7-2,CASSFNKGLPGDGYTF
TRBJ1-2,TRBV2,CASLDESNYGYTF
TRBJ2-7,TRBV6-4,CASSDMSGGTYF
TRBJ2-5,TRBV5-1,CASSYRQAIQETQYF
TRBJ2-7,TRBV6-5,CASSYARSRSHTYEQYF
TRBJ1-2,TRBV29-1,CSVGTDPNYGYTF
TRBJ2-7,TRBV18,CASSLPGTGNEQYF
TRBJ1-5,TRBV15,CATRIGGVANQPQHF